Listed below are T cell receptor beta chains from one sample, sequenced in a study of shared clonotypes between healthy human individuals. TCRdb's copy holds only in-frame clones and misses some; the assay was immunoSEQ multiplex PCR. The sample contains approximately 1.4 million clones, 95% to 99% of which appear only once. The sample taken for sequencing was naive CD4+ T cells sorted from blood. The source of these receptors is a man under 40 in good health. Each CDR3 is given with its conserved first and last residue. The order of the fields is D gene, J gene, V gene, CDR3 protein, CDR3 DNA. A D gene is named only where the DNA matches it firmly.

. TRBJ1-2 TRBV7-9 CASSSNLQGLGGYTF TGTGCCAGCAGCTCCAATCTCCAGGGGTTGGGCGGCTACACCTTC
. TRBJ1-4 TRBV4-3 CASSPNLQGSNEKLFF TGCGCCAGCAGCCCGAACCTACAGGGATCTAATGAAAAACTGTTTTTT
TRBD2 TRBJ2-1 TRBV25-1 CARSRGGLRNEQFF TGTGCCAGGAGCCGCGGGGGGCTACGCAATGAGCAGTTCTTC
. TRBJ2-4 TRBV7-9 CASSLAGSQNIQYF TGTGCCAGCAGCTTAGCGGGGAGCCAGAACATTCAGTACTTC
TRBD2 TRBJ2-7 TRBV7-2 CASSSGLTGTRYF TGTGCCAGCAGCTCGGGACTTACCGGGACTAGGTACTTC
. TRBJ2-4 TRBV7-8 CASSLAYRDLAKNIQYF TGTGCCAGCAGCTTAGCCTATCGGGATCTAGCCAAAAACATTCAGTACTTC
. TRBJ1-1 TRBV5-1 CASSPGRMNTEAFF TGCGCCAGCAGCCCGGGACGTATGAACACTGAAGCTTTCTTT
TRBD1 TRBJ2-2 TRBV5-1 CASSRGSQGAGELFF TGCGCCAGCAGCCGAGGGTCACAGGGGGCCGGGGAGCTGTTTTTT
. TRBJ1-3 TRBV7-9 CASSLGPGGNTIYF TGTGCCAGCAGCTTAGGACCAGGGGGAAACACCATATATTTT
TRBD2 TRBJ2-3 TRBV7-2 CASHPSGGSPGTQYF TGTGCCAGCCACCCTAGCGGGGGCTCTCCCGGTACGCAGTATTTT